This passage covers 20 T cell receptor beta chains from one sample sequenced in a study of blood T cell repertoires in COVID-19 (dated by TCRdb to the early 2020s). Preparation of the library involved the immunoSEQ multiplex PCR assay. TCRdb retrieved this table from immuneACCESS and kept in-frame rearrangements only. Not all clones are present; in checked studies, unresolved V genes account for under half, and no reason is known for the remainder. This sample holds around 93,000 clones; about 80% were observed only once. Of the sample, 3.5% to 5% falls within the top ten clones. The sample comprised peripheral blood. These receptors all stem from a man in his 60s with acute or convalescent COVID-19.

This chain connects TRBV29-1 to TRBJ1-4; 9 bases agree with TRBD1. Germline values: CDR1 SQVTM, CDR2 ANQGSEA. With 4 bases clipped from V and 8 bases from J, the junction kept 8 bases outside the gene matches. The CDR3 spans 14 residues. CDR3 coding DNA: TGCAGCGTTGGGGACAGGGTGATAGGGGAAAAACTGTTTTTT. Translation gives CSVGDRVIGEKLFF. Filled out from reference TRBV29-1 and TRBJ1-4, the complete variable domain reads SAVISQKPSRDICQRGTSLTIQCQVDSQVTMMFWYRQQPGQSLTLIATANQGSEATYESGFVIDKFPISRPNLTFSTLTVSNMSPEDSSIYLCSVGDRVIGEKLFFGSGTQLSVL.

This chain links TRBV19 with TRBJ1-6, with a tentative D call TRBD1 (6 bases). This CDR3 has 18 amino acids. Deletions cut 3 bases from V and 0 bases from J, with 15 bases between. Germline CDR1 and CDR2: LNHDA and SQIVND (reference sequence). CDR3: CASSIGQLWSSYNSPLHF. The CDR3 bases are TGTGCCAGTAGTATCGGACAGTTGTGGAGCTCCTATAATTCACCCCTCCACTTT.

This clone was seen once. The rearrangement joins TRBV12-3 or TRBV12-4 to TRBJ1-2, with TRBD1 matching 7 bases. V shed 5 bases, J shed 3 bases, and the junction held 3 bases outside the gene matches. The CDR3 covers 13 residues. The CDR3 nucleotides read TGTGCCAGCAGTCTAGACAGGGACTATGGCTACACCTTC. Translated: CASSLDRDYGYTF.

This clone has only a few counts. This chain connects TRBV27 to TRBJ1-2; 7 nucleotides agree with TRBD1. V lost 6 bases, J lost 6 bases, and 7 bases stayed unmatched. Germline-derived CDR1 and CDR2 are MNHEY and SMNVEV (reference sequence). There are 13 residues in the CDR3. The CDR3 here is CASRLQGKNGYTF. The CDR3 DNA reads TGTGCCAGCAGGCTACAGGGGAAAAATGGCTACACCTTC.

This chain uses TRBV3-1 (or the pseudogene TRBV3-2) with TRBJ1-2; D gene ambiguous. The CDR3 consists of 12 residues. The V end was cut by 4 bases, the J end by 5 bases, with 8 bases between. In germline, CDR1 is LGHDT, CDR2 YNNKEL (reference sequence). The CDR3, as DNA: TGTGCCAGCAGCCCTAACGGTTATGGCTACACCTTC. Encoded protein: CASSPNGYGYTF.

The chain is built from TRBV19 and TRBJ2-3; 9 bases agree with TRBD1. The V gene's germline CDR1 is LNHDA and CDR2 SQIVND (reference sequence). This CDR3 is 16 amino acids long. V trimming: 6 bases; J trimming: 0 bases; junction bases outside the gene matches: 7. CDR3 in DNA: TGTGCCAGTAGGGAGGGGACAGGGTCTAGCACAGATACGCAGTATTTT. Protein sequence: CASREGTGSSTDTQYF.

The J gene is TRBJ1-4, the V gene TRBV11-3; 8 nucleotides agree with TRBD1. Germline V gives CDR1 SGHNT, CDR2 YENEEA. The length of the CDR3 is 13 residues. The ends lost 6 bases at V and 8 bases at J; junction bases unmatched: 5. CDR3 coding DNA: TGTGCCAGCAGACAGGGGGGGGAAGAAAAACTGTTTTTT. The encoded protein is CASRQGGEEKLFF.

DNA for the CDR3: TGTGCCAGCAGCCCCACCCCGGGACAGACTTATGGCTACACCTTC. Translation: CASSPTPGQTYGYTF. The V gene is TRBV9, the J gene TRBJ1-2; the match to TRBD1 covers 7 bases. Germline V gene data show CDR1 as SGDLS and CDR2 as YYNGEE. CDR3 length: 15 residues. V shed 4 bases, J shed 5 bases, and the junction held 11 bases outside the gene matches. The full variable domain, with the rest looked up from reference TRBV9 and TRBJ1-2, is DSGVTQTPKHLITATGQRVTLRCSPRSGDLSVYWYQQSLDQGLQFLIQYYNGEERAKGNILERFSAQQFPDLHSELNLSSLELGDSALYFCASSPTPGQTYGYTFGSGTRLTVV.

CDR3 loop: CASSPDRNGYTF. CDR3 nucleotide sequence: TGTGCCAGCTCGCCTGACAGAAATGGCTACACCTTC. J is TRBJ1-2 and V is TRBV18; tentatively, D is TRBD1 (5 bases). CDR3 length: 12 residues. Looked up from germline, CDR1 is KGHSH and CDR2 is LQKENI. Between the trimmed V and J ends, which lost 6 bases and 6 bases, there was a span of 11 bases.

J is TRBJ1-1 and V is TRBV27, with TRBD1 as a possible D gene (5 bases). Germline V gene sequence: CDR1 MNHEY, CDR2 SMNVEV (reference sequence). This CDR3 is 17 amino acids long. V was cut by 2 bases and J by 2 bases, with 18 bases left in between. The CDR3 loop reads CASSLEGGGASNTEAFF. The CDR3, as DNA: TGTGCCAGCAGTTTAGAGGGCGGCGGGGCATCAAACACTGAAGCTTTCTTT.

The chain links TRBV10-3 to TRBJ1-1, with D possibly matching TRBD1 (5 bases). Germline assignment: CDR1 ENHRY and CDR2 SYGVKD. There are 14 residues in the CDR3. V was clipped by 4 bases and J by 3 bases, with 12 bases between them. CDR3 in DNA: TGTGCCATCAGTGCCGACAGCTGGGACACTGAAGCTTTCTTT. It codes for CAISADSWDTEAFF.

The CDR3 DNA reads TGTGCCAGCAGCTTAGGGACTAGGTGGAGTGAGCAGTTCTTC. Translating it yields CASSLGTRWSEQFF. The chain recombines TRBV7-2 with TRBJ2-1; the match to TRBD2 covers 7 bases. V was clipped by 1 base and J by 9 bases; unmatched bases: 6. CDR1 is SGHTA, CDR2 FQGNSA, per germline. The CDR3 is 14 residues long.

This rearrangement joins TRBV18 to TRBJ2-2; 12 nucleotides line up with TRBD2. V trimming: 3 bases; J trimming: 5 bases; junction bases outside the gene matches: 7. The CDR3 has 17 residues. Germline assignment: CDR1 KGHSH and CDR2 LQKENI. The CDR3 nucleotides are TGTGCCAGCTCACCGTTCCCGACTAGCGGGGGAACCGGGGAGCTGTTTTTT. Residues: CASSPFPTSGGTGELFF.

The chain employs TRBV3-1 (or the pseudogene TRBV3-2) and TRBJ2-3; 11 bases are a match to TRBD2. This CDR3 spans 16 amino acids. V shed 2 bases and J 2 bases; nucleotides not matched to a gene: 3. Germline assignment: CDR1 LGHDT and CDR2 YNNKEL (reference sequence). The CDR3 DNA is TGTGCCAGCAGCCAAACTAGCGGGAGCCCCACAGATACGCAGTATTTT. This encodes CASSQTSGSPTDTQYF.

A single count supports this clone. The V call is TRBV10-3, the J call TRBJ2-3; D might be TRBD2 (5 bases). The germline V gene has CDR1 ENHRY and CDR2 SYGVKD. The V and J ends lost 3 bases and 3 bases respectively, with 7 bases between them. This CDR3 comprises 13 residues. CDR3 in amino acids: CAISDRGTDTQYF. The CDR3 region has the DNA TGTGCCATCAGTGACCGGGGTACAGATACGCAGTATTTT.

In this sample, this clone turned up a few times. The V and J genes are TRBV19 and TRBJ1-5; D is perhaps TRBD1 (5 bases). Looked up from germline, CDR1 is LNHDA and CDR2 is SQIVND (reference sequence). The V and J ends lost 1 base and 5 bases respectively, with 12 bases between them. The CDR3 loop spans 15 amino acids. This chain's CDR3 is CASSIGRRVDQPQHF. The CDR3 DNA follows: TGTGCCAGTAGTATAGGTCGCAGGGTGGATCAGCCCCAGCATTTT. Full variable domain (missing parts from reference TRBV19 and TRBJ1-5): DGGITQSPKYLFRKEGQNVTLSCEQNLNHDAMYWYRQDPGQGLRLIYYSQIVNDFQKGDIAEGYSVSREKKESFPLTVTSAQKNPTAFYLCASSIGRRVDQPQHFGDGTRLSIL.

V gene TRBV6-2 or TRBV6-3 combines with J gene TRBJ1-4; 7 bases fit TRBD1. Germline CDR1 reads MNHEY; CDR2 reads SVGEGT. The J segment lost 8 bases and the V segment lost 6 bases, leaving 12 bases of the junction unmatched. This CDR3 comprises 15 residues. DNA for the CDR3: TGTGCCAGCAGCCAAGGGACAGCTGGGACGGAAAAACTGTTTTTT. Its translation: CASSQGTAGTEKLFF.

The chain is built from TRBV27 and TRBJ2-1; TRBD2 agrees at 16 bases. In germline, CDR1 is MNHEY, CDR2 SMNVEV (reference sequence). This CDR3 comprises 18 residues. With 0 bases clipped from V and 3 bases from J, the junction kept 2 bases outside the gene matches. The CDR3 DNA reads TGTGCCAGCAGTTTATCGGGACTAGCGGGGGGGATCTACAATGAGCAGTTCTTC. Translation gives CASSLSGLAGGIYNEQFF.

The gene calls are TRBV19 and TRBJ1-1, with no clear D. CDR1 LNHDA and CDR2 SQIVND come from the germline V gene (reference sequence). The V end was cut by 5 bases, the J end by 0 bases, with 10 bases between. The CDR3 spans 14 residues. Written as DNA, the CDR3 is TGTGCCAGTAGTGAGGGATTCATGAACACTGAAGCTTTCTTT. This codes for CASSEGFMNTEAFF.

The CDR3 coding sequence is TGTGCCAGCAAAGACAGGGTTAGCAATCAGCCCCAGCATTTT. It translates to CASKDRVSNQPQHF. The rearrangement links TRBV6-5 to TRBJ1-5; TRBD1 matches at 7 bases. CDR3 length equals 14 residues. Germline V gene lookup returns CDR1 MNHEY and CDR2 SVGAGI. V lost 7 bases and J lost 0; bases outside the gene matches: 3.